This TCR beta chain was captured in a study of blood T cell repertoires in COVID-19. Study details: Collection of acute and convalescent COVID-19 samples took place in the United States, Italy and Spain. In each case, the material was cDNA or gDNA derived from T cells, B-cell-depleted T cells, or PBMCs.

Trimming cost V 4 bases and J 0 bases, with 7 bases left between them. This CDR3 contains 14 residues. Germline assignment: CDR1 MDHEN and CDR2 SYDVKM. The authors' processing: For nucleated cells, counts were estimated from reference gene primer amplification. The assay was immunoSEQ multiplex PCR, and TCRdb's table has in-frame clones only and misses some. V, J and clone size were drawn from that table, and D and trimming were deduced from the DNA. Altogether some 300,000 clones are present, about 91% being singletons, with the ten largest covering more than 6.5%. This TCR derives from a woman aged 25-40 years who had recovered from COVID-19. The sample comprised peripheral blood. The chain recombines TRBV28 with TRBJ1-3; D may be TRBD1 (6 bases). CDR3 protein: CASSSDSSGNTIYF. The CDR3 nucleotides are TGTGCCAGCAGTTCGGACAGCTCTGGAAACACCATATATTTT. The variable domain in full, completed from reference TRBV28 and TRBJ1-3, reads DVKVTQSSRYLVKRTGEKVFLECVQDMDHENMFWYRQDPGLGLRLIYFSYDVKMKEKGDIPEGYSVSREKKERFSLILESASTNQTSMYLCASSSDSSGNTIYFGEGSWLTVV.